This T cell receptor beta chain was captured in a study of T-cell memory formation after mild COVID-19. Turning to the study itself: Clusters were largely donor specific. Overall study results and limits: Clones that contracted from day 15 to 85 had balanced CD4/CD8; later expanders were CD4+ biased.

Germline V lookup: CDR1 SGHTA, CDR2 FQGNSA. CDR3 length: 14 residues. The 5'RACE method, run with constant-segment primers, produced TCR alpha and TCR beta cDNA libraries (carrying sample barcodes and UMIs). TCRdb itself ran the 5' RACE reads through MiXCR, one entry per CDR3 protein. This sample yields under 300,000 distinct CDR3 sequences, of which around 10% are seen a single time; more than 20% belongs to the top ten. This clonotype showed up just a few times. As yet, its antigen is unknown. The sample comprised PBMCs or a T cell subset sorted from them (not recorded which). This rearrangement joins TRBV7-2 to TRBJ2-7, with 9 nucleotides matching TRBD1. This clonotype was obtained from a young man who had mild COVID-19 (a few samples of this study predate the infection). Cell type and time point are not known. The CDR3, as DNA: TGTGCCAGCAGCTCTGAACCCACGGGACAGGGCCTTCACGTC. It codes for CASSSEPTGQGLHV.